This record looks at one TCR beta chain sequence and its context. Its antigen remains unidentified. The sample originates from a study of OX40 agonist ivuxolimab in advanced cancers. Study information: The dose-escalation group included hepatocellular carcinoma, melanoma, renal cell carcinoma and head and neck cancer. Partial responses were seen in three patients, one with hepatocellular carcinoma and two with cutaneous melanoma. Study-wide findings and caveats: Not determined was the antigen specificity of the expanded peripheral T cells.

Sampled blood was obtained at baseline, cycle 4 day 1, and cycle 7 day 1. V dropped 4 bases and J dropped 2 bases, with 19 bases sitting between them. Germline V gene sequence: CDR1 SGHKS, CDR2 YYEKEE (reference sequence). CDR3 length: 16 residues. Repertoires were generated with immunoSEQ multiplex PCR, while TCRdb's copy carries only in-frame clones and drops some. The table records around 61,000 clones, roughly 90% of them present only once. This sample comprised CD4+ or CD8+ T cells sorted from blood, obtained in a trial of the OX40 agonist ivuxolimab. The V gene is TRBV5-5, the J gene TRBJ2-7; possibly TRBD2 for D (6 bases). This receptor was identified in an adult with an advanced solid tumor such as melanoma, head and neck, liver or kidney cancer. The CDR3 DNA is TGTGCCAGCAGCCAGGGACGCGCGGGACTCCCCTACGAGCAGTACTTC. Protein sequence: CASSQGRAGLPYEQYF.